This T cell receptor beta chain was captured by sequencing in a study of brain metastases from non-small cell lung cancer. Using immunoSEQ multiplex PCR, the repertoire was profiled, and TCRdb retains in-frame clones only, with some absent. Of over 1,500 clones in the sample, approximately 80% are singletons; the top ten hold roughly a tenth. Sequences were obtained from primary lung tumor tissue. This TCR came from a donor at least 40 years old with non-small cell lung cancer.

CDR3 region: CASSDWTGEETQYF. The CDR3 nucleotides are TGTGCCAGCAGTGATTGGACAGGGGAAGAGACCCAGTACTTC. The J gene is TRBJ2-5, the V gene TRBV25-1, with 9 bases matching TRBD1. Looked up from germline, CDR1 is MGHDK and CDR2 is SYGVNS. With 3 bases clipped from V and 3 bases from J, the junction kept 2 bases outside the gene matches. This CDR3 has 14 residues.